Presented here are 21 T cell receptor beta chains from one specimen sequenced in a study of T cells in Graves' hyperthyroidism and ophthalmopathy. What was amplified from RNA transcripts were TCR beta CDR3 regions. A first-round RT-PCR of the TCR CDR3 used the HTBI primer set. TCRdb passed the multiplex PCR reads through MiXCR, listing each CDR3 protein once. The table lists roughly 640,000 distinct CDR3 sequences, about a sixth of them singletons. The sample taken for sequencing was blood. These receptors were taken from a woman aged 40 to 50 with Graves' ophthalmopathy.

The chain couples TRBV28 to TRBJ2-7; D gene unclear. V was clipped by 5 bases and J by 3 bases, with 11 bases between them. Germline lookup yields CDR1 MDHEN and CDR2 SYDVKM. The CDR3 has 13 amino acids. CDR3 sequence (DNA): TGTGCCAGCAGTCCCGGGTGGCTCTACGAGCAGTACTTC. Translating gives CASSPGWLYEQYF.

This clonotype was seen at least ten times. V gene TRBV6-1 combines with J gene TRBJ1-1; weak D call: TRBD1 (6 bases). The V and J ends lost 6 bases and 5 bases respectively, with 16 bases between them. There are 14 residues in the CDR3. The germline V gene has CDR1 MNHNS and CDR2 SASEGT. This chain's CDR3 is CASRDPGGQTEAFF. CDR3 in DNA: TGTGCCAGCAGGGACCCTGGGGGGCAGACTGAAGCTTTCTTT.

This clonotype has ten or more counts. This chain joins TRBV7-3 and TRBJ2-7; TRBD1 agrees at 9 bases. From germline, CDR1 is SGHTA and CDR2 FQGTGA. Losses at the gene ends were 3 bases for V and 6 bases for J; bases not matched to a gene: 18. The CDR3 contains 18 residues. CDR3 coding DNA: TGTGCCAGCAGCTTCTCAATCGGGGACAGGGCCCCTCCTCGCGAGCAGTACTTC. Translating gives CASSFSIGDRAPPREQYF. Full variable domain (rest looked up from reference TRBV7-3 and TRBJ2-7): GAGVSQTPSNKVTEKGKYVELRCDPISGHTALYWYRQSLGQGPEFLIYFQGTGAADDSGLPNDRFFAVRPEGSVSTLKIQRTERGDSAVYLCASSFSIGDRAPPREQYFGPGTRLTVT.

A word on this clonotype: This may stem from a read error, because a much larger clone lies one nucleotide away. The gene calls are TRBV11-2 and TRBJ2-5; 10 bases agree with TRBD1. Germline CDR1 and CDR2: SGHAT and FQNNGV. The CDR3 is 16 residues long. Trimming cost V 5 bases and J 4 bases; bases outside gene matches: 10. The CDR3 bases are TGTGCCAGCAGCCTAATGGGGACAGGGGATGGAGAGACCCAGTACTTC. This sequence encodes CASSLMGTGDGETQYF.

The DNA of the CDR3 is TGCGCCAGCAGCTTGGATGGGGGGACCGTAGGCGGCTACACCTTC. This gives the protein CASSLDGGTVGGYTF. The J gene is TRBJ1-2, the V gene TRBV5-1, with a weak D call TRBD1 (5 bases). Germline V CDR1 and CDR2: SGHRS, YFSETQ. V shed 0 bases and J shed 8 bases, with 17 bases lying between them. The CDR3 is 15 residues long.

V is TRBV3-1 and J is TRBJ2-3; D may be TRBD1 (5 bases). The germline CDR1 and CDR2 sequences are LGHDT and YNNKEL (reference sequence). This CDR3 spans 18 amino acids. V lost 0 bases and J lost 4, with 20 bases in between. Here the CDR3 reads CASSQERWGPMVSDTQYF. CDR3 sequence (DNA): TGTGCCAGCAGCCAAGAGCGGTGGGGCCCTATGGTCTCAGATACGCAGTATTTT.

This clonotype occurred a few times. V gene TRBV20-1 combines with J gene TRBJ2-3; D is uncertain. Germline V gene lookup returns CDR1 DFQATT and CDR2 SNEGSKA (reference sequence). V gave up 1 base and J gave up 6 bases, with 11 bases separating them. This CDR3 is 13 amino acids long. Here the CDR3 DNA reads TGCAGTGCTAGAGCCCTTGGGTCGGATACGCAGTATTTT. As protein: CSARALGSDTQYF.

This rearrangement joins TRBV29-1 to TRBJ1-1, with D perhaps TRBD1 (5 bases). CDR1 and CDR2 from the germline V gene are SQVTM and ANQGSEA. Trimming took 3 bases from V and 3 from J, leaving 8 bases between them. The CDR3 is 12 amino acids. The CDR3 here is CSVDPGDTEAFF. The DNA of the CDR3 is TGCAGCGTTGATCCGGGGGACACTGAAGCTTTCTTT.

This clonotype occurred many times. V is TRBV5-1 and J is TRBJ1-2; the D is unclear. The germline CDR1 and CDR2 sequences are SGHRS and YFSETQ. Trimming took 0 bases from V and 8 from J, leaving 11 bases between them. The CDR3 contains 13 residues. CDR3 sequence (DNA): TGCGCCAGCAGCTTGGCCGGGAGCCGGGGCTACACCTTC. Translating gives CASSLAGSRGYTF.

This clonotype has at least ten counts. The chain carries TRBV18 and TRBJ2-3; D is perhaps TRBD1 (6 bases). Trimming pared 3 bases from V and 1 base from J, leaving 11 bases between. Germline V gives CDR1 KGHSH, CDR2 LQKENI. This CDR3 comprises 15 residues. In DNA, the CDR3 is TGTGCCAGCTCACCGGGGACAAAAGGCACAGATACGCAGTATTTT. Translating gives CASSPGTKGTDTQYF. Combining the CDR3 with reference TRBV18 and TRBJ2-3 gives the whole variable domain NAGVMQNPRHLVRRRGQEARLRCSPMKGHSHVYWYRQLPEEGLKFMVYLQKENIIDESGMPKERFSAEFPKEGPSILRIQQVVRGDSAAYFCASSPGTKGTDTQYFGPGTRLTVL.

This clonotype appeared many times. V gene TRBV2 combines with J gene TRBJ2-7; TRBD2 is a possible D gene (6 bases). Trimming shortened V by 9 bases and J by 4 bases, and 16 bases separated the two germline ends. The CDR3 spans 13 residues. Germline lookup yields CDR1 SNHLY and CDR2 FYNNEI. The CDR3 DNA reads TGTGCCAGTCAGCCCCGGGACTTTTACGAGCAGTACTTC. It yields the protein CASQPRDFYEQYF.

This clonotype turned up a few times. This chain connects TRBV6-1 to TRBJ1-5, with 7 bases aligning to TRBD1. After removal of 6 bases from V and 3 bases from J, the junction contained 8 bases not matched to a gene. The CDR3 is 15 amino acids. Germline lookup yields CDR1 MNHNS and CDR2 SASEGT. The chain's CDR3 is CASRADRNHNQPQHF. The CDR3 DNA sequence: TGTGCCAGCAGAGCGGACAGGAATCACAATCAGCCCCAGCATTTT.

This clonotype was seen ten or more times. The gene calls are TRBV2 and TRBJ2-1; 8 nucleotides line up with TRBD2. The CDR3 is 16 residues long. From germline, CDR1 is SNHLY and CDR2 FYNNEI. V was pared by 5 bases and J by 3 bases, with 9 bases of the junction left unmatched. CDR3 nucleotides: TGTGCCAGCAGTCTACGGACTAGCCCAAACTACAATGAGCAGTTCTTC. Protein sequence: CASSLRTSPNYNEQFF.

This clonotype was detected many times. The chain uses TRBV7-2 and TRBJ2-3; TRBD2 agrees at 7 bases. This CDR3 contains 15 residues. Germline V CDR1 and CDR2: SGHTA, FQGNSA. Germline trimming cut 6 bases from V and 1 base from J; bases unmatched to any gene: 7. The CDR3 DNA reads TGTGCCAGCAGACCAACTAGCGCCCGCACAGATACGCAGTATTTT. It specifies CASRPTSARTDTQYF.

This clonotype was counted ten times or more. The chain couples TRBV7-9 to TRBJ2-2; D is unclear. CDR3 length: 13 amino acids. The V gene's germline CDR1 is SEHNR and CDR2 FQNEAQ (reference sequence). Trimming shortened V by 4 bases and J by 1 base, and 4 bases separated the two germline ends. The CDR3 loop reads CASSYRNTGELFF. Written as DNA, the CDR3 is TGTGCCAGCAGCTACCGGAACACCGGGGAGCTGTTTTTT.

This clonotype was observed a handful of times. V gene TRBV6-1 combines with J gene TRBJ2-2, with 8 bases fitting TRBD2. CDR1 is MNHNS, CDR2 SASEGT, per germline. V lost 5 bases, J lost 4 bases, and 9 bases stayed unmatched. The CDR3 sequence is 16 residues long. The CDR3 DNA follows: TGTGCCAGCAGTCCTTCTTGGACTAGCCTCACCGGGGAGCTGTTTTTT. Its translation: CASSPSWTSLTGELFF.

This clonotype was recorded many times. The chain links TRBV7-2 to TRBJ2-2; no clear D. This CDR3 comprises 14 residues. From germline, CDR1 is SGHTA and CDR2 FQGNSA. The V and J ends lost 8 bases and 4 bases respectively, with 14 bases between them. The DNA for the CDR3 is TGTGCCAGCGGACGACTCCGTAGCACCGGGGAGCTGTTTTTT. Translation: CASGRLRSTGELFF. Based on the CDR3 plus reference TRBV7-2 and TRBJ2-2, the full variable domain is GAGVSQSPSNKVTEKGKDVELRCDPISGHTALYWYRQSLGQGLEFLIYFQGNSAPDKSGLPSDRFSAERTGGSVSTLTIQRTQQEDSAVYLCASGRLRSTGELFFGEGSRLTVL.

In this sample, this clonotype turned up many times. The V gene is TRBV2, the J gene TRBJ1-1; no clear D gene. This CDR3 region has 14 residues. With 3 bases removed from V and 4 bases from J, the gap between germline ends came to 12 bases. CDR1 is SNHLY, CDR2 FYNNEI, per germline. CDR3 bases: TGTGCCAGCAGTGACTTGCAGGAGGGCACTGAAGCTTTCTTT. Translation: CASSDLQEGTEAFF.

This clonotype showed up many times. V usage is TRBV7-9 and J usage is TRBJ1-2, with D unresolved. The CDR3 loop spans 15 amino acids. V lost 5 bases and J lost 3, with 16 bases in between. Germline CDR1 SEHNR, CDR2 FQNEAQ (reference sequence). CDR3 coding DNA: TGTGCCAGCAGCCCCTGGGTGGGATTGGACTATGGCTACACCTTC. Translating it yields CASSPWVGLDYGYTF.

This clonotype was seen only a few times. In nucleotides, the CDR3 is TGTGCCAGCAAGAAACACTCTGGGGCCAACGTCCTGACTTTC. As protein: CASKKHSGANVLTF. The V gene is TRBV27, the J gene TRBJ2-6, with D unclear. Trimming took 7 bases from V and 0 from J, leaving 7 bases between them. The V gene's germline CDR1 is MNHEY and CDR2 SMNVEV (reference sequence). This CDR3 has 14 amino acids.

This clonotype showed up just a few times. V gene TRBV6-1 combines with J gene TRBJ1-5; no firm D call. This CDR3 spans 15 amino acids. Deletions cut 2 bases from V and 0 bases from J, with 8 bases between. Germline V gene sequence: CDR1 MNHNS, CDR2 SASEGT. The CDR3 DNA reads as TGTGCCAGCAGTGAACCGGGCCTTAGCAATCAGCCCCAGCATTTT. This sequence encodes CASSEPGLSNQPQHF.